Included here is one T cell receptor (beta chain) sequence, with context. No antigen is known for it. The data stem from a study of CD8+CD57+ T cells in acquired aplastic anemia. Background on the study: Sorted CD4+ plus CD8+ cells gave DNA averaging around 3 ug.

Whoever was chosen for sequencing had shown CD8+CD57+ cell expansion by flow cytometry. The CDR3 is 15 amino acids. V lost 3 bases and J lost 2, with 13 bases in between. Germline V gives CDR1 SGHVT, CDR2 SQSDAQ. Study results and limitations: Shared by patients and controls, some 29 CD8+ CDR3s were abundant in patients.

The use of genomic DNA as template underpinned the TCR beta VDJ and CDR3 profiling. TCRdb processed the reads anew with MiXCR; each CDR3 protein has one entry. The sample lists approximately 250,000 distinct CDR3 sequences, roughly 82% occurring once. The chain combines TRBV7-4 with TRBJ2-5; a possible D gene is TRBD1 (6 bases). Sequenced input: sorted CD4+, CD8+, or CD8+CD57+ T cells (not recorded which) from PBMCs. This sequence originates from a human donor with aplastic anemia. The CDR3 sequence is CASSFKGQGQETQYF. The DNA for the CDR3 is TGTGCCAGCAGCTTTAAGGGACAAGGGCAAGAGACCCAGTACTTC.